Below, one TCR beta chain is given with its context. Its antigen is currently unknown. TCRdb re-called the 5' RACE reads, yielding one record per CDR3 amino acid sequence without DNA. The specimen's table records roughly 380,000 distinct CDR3 sequences. This entry comes from a study of T cells expressing NK-cell markers. Study results and caveats: NKG2C+ dominant clonotypes from over five donors made up roughly 1.0-7.0% of CD8+ T cells. Whether expanded NKG2C+ T cell clones were HCMV-specific remained unclear.

The length of the CDR3 is 16 residues. The germline V gene has CDR1 MNHNS and CDR2 SASEGT. The sequence was collected from a man between 18 and 69 years old in good health. The rearrangement joins TRBV6-1 to TRBJ2-5; the TCRdb D gene call, TRBD1, has no DNA to confirm it. Sample: blood T cells: a sorted CD56 or NKG2C T cell subset, CD4+ or CD8+ T cells, or bulk PBMC T cells (not recorded which). CDR3 residues: CASSPGSGGLQETQYF.